A selection of T cell receptor beta chains follows, all from one sample in a study of preoperative IRX-2 immunotherapy in early breast cancer. TCRdb's copy holds only in-frame clones and misses some; the assay was immunoSEQ multiplex PCR. Of 60,000 or so clones detected, approximately 94% appear once; the ten largest clones hold approximately 1.8%. The sample was acquired from a patient treated with IRX-2 immunotherapy. These receptors all come from a human donor with breast cancer. Each CDR3 is given with its conserved first and last residue. Fields, in order: D gene, V gene, J gene, clone size, CDR3 protein, CDR3 DNA. A D gene is named only where the DNA matches it firmly. Clone size is given for some rows only: seen once, a few or many times, or a class if the clone is expanded.

D gene: -; V gene: TRBV28; J gene: TRBJ1-5; clone size: -; CDR3 protein: CASYGGWHQPQHF; CDR3 DNA: TGTGCCAGCTATGGGGGTTGGCATCAGCCCCAGCATTTT
D gene: -; V gene: TRBV6-6; J gene: TRBJ2-1; clone size: -; CDR3 protein: CASSYGLGNEQFF; CDR3 DNA: TGTGCCAGCAGTTACGGACTGGGGAATGAGCAGTTCTTC
D gene: -; V gene: TRBV18; J gene: TRBJ2-7; clone size: -; CDR3 protein: CASSQERVINEQYF; CDR3 DNA: TGTGCCAGCTCCCAGGAGAGGGTAATTAACGAGCAGTACTTC
D gene: -; V gene: TRBV7-2; J gene: TRBJ2-1; clone size: once; CDR3 protein: CASSSSGSVREQFF; CDR3 DNA: TGTGCCAGCAGCTCGAGCGGGTCAGTCCGGGAGCAGTTCTTC
D gene: -; V gene: TRBV4-1; J gene: TRBJ2-3; clone size: -; CDR3 protein: CASSQEGIPSTDTQYF; CDR3 DNA: TGCGCCAGCAGCCAAGAGGGGATCCCTAGCACAGATACGCAGTATTTT
D gene: -; V gene: TRBV19; J gene: TRBJ2-2; clone size: once; CDR3 protein: CATFGLARTGELFF; CDR3 DNA: TGTGCCACCTTCGGACTCGCGCGGACCGGGGAGCTGTTTTTT
D gene: TRBD1; V gene: TRBV10-3; J gene: TRBJ1-2; clone size: -; CDR3 protein: CAISGDRSNYGYTF; CDR3 DNA: TGTGCCATCAGTGGGGACAGGTCCAACTATGGCTACACCTTC
D gene: TRBD1; V gene: TRBV6-1; J gene: TRBJ1-2; clone size: few; CDR3 protein: CASEVTGAYYTF; CDR3 DNA: TGTGCCAGCGAGGTGACAGGGGCATATTACACCTTC
D gene: -; V gene: TRBV5-6; J gene: TRBJ2-3; clone size: -; CDR3 protein: CASSSGLGGDTQYF; CDR3 DNA: TGTGCCAGCAGCTCAGGACTGGGAGGAGATACGCAGTATTTT
D gene: TRBD1; V gene: TRBV4-1; J gene: TRBJ2-6; clone size: -; CDR3 protein: CASSQEGTGGGGANVLTF; CDR3 DNA: TGCGCCAGCAGCCAAGAAGGGACAGGGGGCGGAGGGGCCAACGTCCTGACTTTC
D gene: -; V gene: TRBV11-2; J gene: TRBJ1-1; clone size: -; CDR3 protein: CASIQTLQVNTEAFF; CDR3 DNA: TGTGCCAGCATCCAAACCCTCCAAGTGAACACTGAAGCTTTCTTT
D gene: -; V gene: TRBV9; J gene: TRBJ2-3; clone size: -; CDR3 protein: CASSVVSPSTDTQYF; CDR3 DNA: TGTGCCAGCAGCGTCGTTAGTCCCAGCACAGATACGCAGTATTTT
D gene: -; V gene: TRBV30; J gene: TRBJ2-7; clone size: -; CDR3 protein: CAWTVTGPGEQYF; CDR3 DNA: TGTGCCTGGACCGTGACGGGGCCGGGAGAGCAGTACTTC
D gene: -; V gene: TRBV5-4; J gene: TRBJ2-7; clone size: -; CDR3 protein: CASSSPSLEQYF; CDR3 DNA: TGTGCCAGCAGCTCCCCCTCGCTCGAGCAGTACTTC
D gene: -; V gene: TRBV6-1; J gene: TRBJ1-2; clone size: -; CDR3 protein: CASSETGYDGYTF; CDR3 DNA: TGTGCCAGCAGTGAAACAGGGTACGATGGCTACACCTTC
D gene: TRBD1; V gene: TRBV18; J gene: TRBJ1-2; clone size: -; CDR3 protein: CASSPETGDGYTF; CDR3 DNA: TGTGCCAGCTCACCGGAGACAGGGGACGGCTACACCTTC
D gene: TRBD1; V gene: TRBV4-1; J gene: TRBJ1-2; clone size: -; CDR3 protein: CASSLPGGADYGYTF; CDR3 DNA: TGCGCCAGCAGCCTTCCAGGGGGCGCGGATTATGGCTACACCTTC
D gene: -; V gene: TRBV30; J gene: TRBJ2-1; clone size: -; CDR3 protein: CAWSAAGRRTYNEQFF; CDR3 DNA: TGTGCCTGGAGTGCCGCCGGACGGCGAACCTACAATGAGCAGTTCTTC
D gene: TRBD1; V gene: TRBV7-7; J gene: TRBJ2-3; clone size: -; CDR3 protein: CASSARTGGTDTQYF; CDR3 DNA: TGTGCCAGCAGCGCAAGGACAGGGGGCACAGATACGCAGTATTTT
D gene: -; V gene: TRBV9; J gene: TRBJ2-5; clone size: -; CDR3 protein: CASSKTGLETQYF; CDR3 DNA: TGTGCCAGCAGCAAAACAGGGTTAGAGACCCAGTACTTC
D gene: -; V gene: TRBV2; J gene: TRBJ2-7; clone size: -; CDR3 protein: CASTGMAYEQYF; CDR3 DNA: TGTGCCAGCACAGGGATGGCCTACGAGCAGTACTTC
D gene: -; V gene: TRBV5-6; J gene: TRBJ1-3; clone size: -; CDR3 protein: CASSPRRGISGNTIYF; CDR3 DNA: TGTGCCAGCAGCCCACGGCGGGGGATCTCTGGAAACACCATATATTTT
D gene: -; V gene: TRBV7-6; J gene: TRBJ2-7; clone size: -; CDR3 protein: CASSPLQGQGYEQYF; CDR3 DNA: TGTGCCAGCAGCCCCCTTCAGGGGCAGGGCTACGAGCAGTACTTC
D gene: TRBD1; V gene: TRBV5-6; J gene: TRBJ1-4; clone size: -; CDR3 protein: CASSSGQGVREKLFF; CDR3 DNA: TGTGCCAGCAGCTCCGGACAGGGGGTTCGTGAAAAACTGTTTTTT
D gene: -; V gene: TRBV2; J gene: TRBJ1-4; clone size: -; CDR3 protein: CASTREREKLFF; CDR3 DNA: TGTGCCAGCACCAGGGAGAGAGAAAAACTGTTTTTT
D gene: -; V gene: TRBV7-2; J gene: TRBJ1-1; clone size: -; CDR3 protein: CASSLNFGPEAFF; CDR3 DNA: TGTGCCAGCAGCCTAAATTTCGGGCCCGAAGCTTTCTTT
D gene: -; V gene: TRBV4-3; J gene: TRBJ2-3; clone size: -; CDR3 protein: CASSQGGILTDTQYF; CDR3 DNA: TGCGCCAGCAGCCAAGGAGGCATACTCACAGATACGCAGTATTTT